The T cell receptor (beta chain) described here comes from a study of vaccination and CD4 T cells after COVID-19. Whole-study findings and limits: The authors identified 304 of 307 vaccine-specific clones in convalescent patients as spike mono-reactive. Only relatively few convalescent patients were studied, and early post-infection timepoints were not analyzed.

This clonotype was recorded a few times. Its antigen is still unknown. Scientists ran DNA taken from cultured CD4+ T cells through the Oncomine TCR Beta short-read assay for sequencing. The source of extracted genomic DNA was cultured CD4+ T cells. TCRdb reprocessed the PCR reads with MiXCR, giving one entry per CDR3 protein. This table holds roughly 6,600 distinct CDR3 sequences, roughly 22% found once. Treatment noted: roughly ten-day PBMC culture with coronavirus spike peptide pools or control peptides (ViraFEST assay). CD4+ T cells were isolated by negative selection after around 11 days of culture. This CDR3 has 15 amino acids.

The material sequenced was CD4+ T cells from blood, cultured in vitro, taken after SARS-CoV-2 vaccination. The receptor comes from a human donor who had recovered from COVID-19. The rearrangement links TRBV21-1 to TRBJ1-2; the table's D gene call, TRBD1, was not cross checked with the DNA. TRBV21-1 is a recognized pseudogene. CDR3 bases: TGTGCCAGCAGCTCCTGGACAGGGAAGGACTATGGCTACACCTTC. Its translation: CASSSWTGKDYGYTF.